Below, 24 T cell receptor beta chains from the same sample are listed, as sequenced in a study of cytomegalovirus exposure and HLA in healthy donors (dated by TCRdb to 2016 to 2017). Libraries were prepared through the immunoSEQ multiplex PCR assay. For the multiplex PCR, a mixture combining 60 forward primers for TCR Vbeta segments and 13 reverse primers for TCR Jbeta segments was used. Not all clones reach the TCRdb copy of this immuneACCESS table, which keeps in-frame sequences only. Checked studies attribute under half of the gap to unresolved V genes and leave the rest unexplained. The sample table records 60,000 to 80,000 clones. The leading ten clones occupy less than 6% of the sample. Material: PBMCs. Source of these receptors: a man in his forties or fifties in good health and CMV-seronegative.

Here the CDR3 reads CASSQETGHYGYTF. CDR3 coding DNA: TGTGCCAGCTCACAGGAGACAGGTCACTATGGCTACACCTTC. The chain couples TRBV18 to TRBJ1-2, with D maybe TRBD1 (6 bases). Germline V CDR1 and CDR2: KGHSH, LQKENI. The CDR3 covers 14 residues. V lost 4 bases, J lost 3 bases, and 12 bases lay in between.

The chain combines TRBV5-6 with TRBJ1-2; D gene unclear. Trimming pared 0 bases from V and 7 bases from J, leaving 10 bases between. This CDR3 spans 13 amino acids. Germline V gene sequence: CDR1 SGHDT, CDR2 YYEEEE. As DNA, the CDR3 is TGTGCCAGCAGCTTGGTTGGTCGGGGTGGCTACACCTTC. Its translation is CASSLVGRGGYTF.

The CDR3 loop reads CASSDLGDRTSLTDTQYF. The CDR3 DNA is TGTGCCAGCAGTGATCTCGGGGACAGGACTTCCCTTACAGATACGCAGTATTTT. The J gene is TRBJ2-3, the V gene TRBV2, with 8 bases identical to TRBD1. The CDR3 contains 18 residues. The V gene end was trimmed by 3 bases and the J gene end by 3 bases; junction bases not matched to a gene: 14. CDR1 is SNHLY and CDR2 is FYNNEI in the germline V gene. Together with reference TRBV2 and TRBJ2-3, the CDR3 gives the full variable domain: EPEVTQTPSHQVTQMGQEVILRCVPISNHLYFYWYRQILGQKVEFLVSFYNNEISEKSEIFDDQFSVERPDGSNFTLKIRSTKLEDSAMYFCASSDLGDRTSLTDTQYFGPGTRLTVL.

The chain couples TRBV7-2 to TRBJ2-3; 11 positions match TRBD2. Germline trimming cut 5 bases from V and 2 bases from J; bases unmatched to any gene: 6. Germline CDR1 and CDR2: SGHTA and FQGNSA. There are 16 residues in the CDR3. CDR3 sequence: CASSPIAGGTTDTQYF. Here the CDR3 DNA reads TGTGCCAGCAGCCCTATAGCGGGAGGGACCACAGATACGCAGTATTTT.

Notes on this clone: A read error may account for a junction end that differs from germline. At the DNA level, this CDR3 is encoded by other sequences in the same sample as well. J is TRBJ1-2 and V is TRBV29-1, with 7 nucleotides matching TRBD1. CDR1 SQVTM and CDR2 ANQGSEA come from the germline V gene. The CDR3 totals 11 residues. The CDR3 loop is CSGQGTYGYTF. DNA for the CDR3: TGCAGCGGACAGGGAACCTATGGCTATACCTTC.

The genes are TRBV6-5 and TRBJ2-3, with 7 bases lining up with TRBD1. The ends lost 2 bases at V and 9 bases at J; junction bases unmatched: 8. CDR1 and CDR2 (germline): MNHEY, SVGAGI. The CDR3 loop spans 14 amino acids. CDR3 in amino acids: CASSYTRQGPTQYF. CDR3 in DNA: TGTGCCAGCAGTTACACCAGACAGGGCCCAACGCAGTATTTT.

This chain connects TRBV10-3 to TRBJ1-6; D is possibly TRBD1 (5 bases). The CDR3 is 14 residues long. Germline V gene sequence: CDR1 ENHRY, CDR2 SYGVKD. Trimming left V 6 bases short and J 7 bases short, with 13 bases between. As DNA, the CDR3 is TGTGCCATCAGCCTCGACAGAAACAATTCACCCCTCCACTTT. Translated: CAISLDRNNSPLHF.

J is TRBJ2-7 and V is TRBV14, with 7 bases matching TRBD1. This CDR3 is built from 15 residues. Looked up from germline, CDR1 is SGHDN and CDR2 is FVKESK. Germline trimming cut 4 bases from V and 2 bases from J; bases unmatched to any gene: 8. The CDR3 here is CASSPDLDRTYEQYF. CDR3 nucleotide sequence: TGTGCCAGCAGCCCCGATCTGGACAGGACCTACGAGCAGTACTTC.

The genes are TRBV7-2 and TRBJ2-7; 9 bases fit TRBD2. The CDR3 loop spans 18 amino acids. From germline, CDR1 is SGHTA and CDR2 FQGNSA. V was pared by 5 bases and J by 0 bases, with 14 bases of the junction left unmatched. The CDR3 spells CASSRNAAGGGSSYEQYF. CDR3 coding DNA: TGTGCCAGCAGCCGAAACGCGGCGGGAGGGGGGTCCTCCTACGAGCAGTACTTC.

CDR3 in DNA: TGTGCCAGCAGCCGGACAGGGGCGAACGAGCAGTACTTC. Translated, it gives CASSRTGANEQYF. This chain joins TRBV28 and TRBJ2-7; 9 bases align to TRBD1. With V trimmed by 6 bases and J by 5 bases, 5 bases remained unmatched. Germline loops: CDR1 MDHEN, CDR2 SYDVKM. This CDR3 is 13 amino acids long.

The chain uses TRBV6-1 and TRBJ2-7, with 11 bases identical to TRBD2. The CDR3 runs to 15 residues. Germline loops: CDR1 MNHNS, CDR2 SASEGT. V gave up 4 bases and J gave up 5 bases; unmatched junction bases: 7. The CDR3 loop is CASSVSGGVSNEQYF. CDR3 bases: TGTGCCAGCAGTGTTAGCGGGGGGGTTTCGAACGAGCAGTACTTC.

The chain is built from TRBV5-1 and TRBJ2-7; weak D call: TRBD1 (9 bases). V was clipped by 4 bases and J by 0 bases, with 26 bases between them. This CDR3 has 19 residues. The germline gives CDR1 SGHRS, CDR2 YFSETQ. The CDR3 coding sequence is TGCGCCAGCAGCCCTCGGGGGGGGACAGGGAGTCGGGGCTCCTACGAGCAGTACTTC. It encodes CASSPRGGTGSRGSYEQYF.

The chain couples TRBV7-2 to TRBJ2-5; 10 bases map to TRBD1. The CDR3 has 15 residues. From germline, CDR1 is SGHTA and CDR2 FQGNSA. V gave up 5 bases and J gave up 11 bases; unmatched junction bases: 14. This CDR3 reads CASSPTGTGVGWQYF. DNA for the CDR3: TGTGCCAGCAGCCCGACCGGGACAGGGGTCGGCTGGCAGTACTTC.

CDR3: CASSLSMRVWRESRETQYF. For the CDR3, the DNA is TGTGCCAGCAGTTTATCGATGAGGGTTTGGCGGGAGTCACGGGAGACCCAGTACTTC. The chain employs TRBV27 and TRBJ2-5; 7 bases are a match to TRBD2. V lost 0 bases, J lost 5 bases, and 18 bases stayed unmatched. The CDR3 runs 19 residues. Germline V CDR1 and CDR2: MNHEY, SMNVEV (reference sequence).

V and J are TRBV30 and TRBJ1-6; D possibly corresponds to TRBD1 (5 bases). V was trimmed by 6 bases and J by 8 bases, leaving 20 bases between them. The CDR3 contains 15 residues. CDR1 and CDR2 from the germline V gene are GTSNPN and SVGIG (reference sequence). The CDR3 nucleotides are TGTGCCTGTACGGGGGGAAGGGTCTTCGATTCACCCCTCCACTTT. It is translated as CACTGGRVFDSPLHF.

This sequence joins TRBV19 and TRBJ2-5; 9 bases are shared with TRBD2. V gave up 1 base and J gave up 5 bases; unmatched junction bases: 8. Germline CDR1 and CDR2: LNHDA and SQIVND (reference sequence). The CDR3 has 16 amino acids. This CDR3 is CASSIATSGRVETQYF. CDR3 bases: TGTGCCAGTAGTATAGCGACTAGCGGTAGGGTGGAGACCCAGTACTTC.

V is TRBV18 and J is TRBJ2-5; the D is unclear. This CDR3 has 16 residues. CDR1 and CDR2 (germline): KGHSH, LQKENI. Trimming removed 0 bases from V and 4 bases from J, with 15 bases in between. The CDR3 DNA follows: TGTGCCAGCTCACCACCGACGGCAGGATTTGGAGAGACCCAGTACTTC. Its translation is CASSPPTAGFGETQYF.

The chain joins TRBV27 to TRBJ2-7; TRBD1 might be the D (6 bases). CDR1 and CDR2 (germline): MNHEY, SMNVEV (reference sequence). The CDR3 covers 19 residues. V lost 0 bases to trimming and J lost 3 bases, with 24 bases between them. The CDR3 loop reads CASSLSGSRGTSRGYEQYF. The DNA of the CDR3 is TGTGCCAGCAGTTTATCCGGATCAAGGGGGACCAGCAGGGGCTACGAGCAGTACTTC.

Worth noting for this clone: At one boundary the junction diverges from the germline segment, which might be a read error. The chain links TRBV19 to TRBJ2-5, with a possible D match to TRBD2 (6 bases). Germline V CDR1 and CDR2: LNHDA, SQIVND (reference sequence). The CDR3 consists of 15 residues. CDR3 protein: CASSMSGGVQKTQYF. For the CDR3, the DNA is TGTGCCAGTAGTATGTCTGGCGGGGTCCAAAAGACCCAGTACTTC.

The gene calls are TRBV15 and TRBJ1-2, with 8 positions matching TRBD1. Germline values: CDR1 LNHNV, CDR2 YYDKDF (reference sequence). This CDR3 region has 16 residues. The trim removed 2 bases at V and 5 bases at J, leaving 10 bases unmatched. CDR3 in DNA: TGTGCCACCAGCAGACCTCCGGTACAGGGGGGTTATGGCTACACCTTC. Translated: CATSRPPVQGGYGYTF. Variable domain in full (rest from reference TRBV15 and TRBJ1-2): DAMVIQNPRYQVTQFGKPVTLSCSQTLNHNVMYWYQQKSSQAPKLLFHYYDKDFNNEADTPDNFQSRRPNTSFCFLDIRSPGLGDTAMYLCATSRPPVQGGYGYTFGSGTRLTVV.

The chain recombines TRBV7-9 with TRBJ2-7; 7 bases line up with TRBD1. Germline V gene lookup returns CDR1 SEHNR and CDR2 FQNEAQ (reference sequence). The ends lost 1 base at V and 3 bases at J; junction bases unmatched: 6. The CDR3 has 15 residues. CDR3 amino acids: CASSLDRDRVYEQYF. CDR3 coding DNA: TGTGCCAGCAGCTTAGACCGGGACAGAGTCTACGAGCAGTACTTC.

The rearrangement joins TRBV6-5 to TRBJ2-7; the D gene is possibly TRBD2 (5 bases). The CDR3 is 13 residues long. Germline CDR1 MNHEY, CDR2 SVGAGI. The ends were cut back, 7 bases at V and 5 bases at J, with 15 bases in the middle. The CDR3 reads CASKPGYRDEQYF. The CDR3 DNA is TGTGCCAGCAAACCGGGATATCGGGACGAGCAGTACTTC.

The V gene is TRBV4-1, the J gene TRBJ1-5; 7 bases fit TRBD1. The CDR3 covers 14 residues. V lost 5 bases to trimming and J lost 5 bases; unmatched junction nucleotides: 6. Germline assignment: CDR1 MGHRA and CDR2 YSYEKL. The CDR3 DNA follows: TGCGCCAGCAGCAAGACAGGGAGCTATCAGCCCCAGCATTTT. This encodes CASSKTGSYQPQHF.

The chain couples TRBV28 to TRBJ1-1, with TRBD1 matching over 9 bases. CDR1 and CDR2 (germline): MDHEN, SYDVKM. The CDR3 covers 16 residues. Germline trimming cut 6 bases from V and 5 bases from J; bases unmatched to any gene: 13. CDR3 bases: TGTGCCAGCAGCCCCGGACAGGGGTGGGGGATGACTGAAGCTTTCTTT. This codes for CASSPGQGWGMTEAFF.